Listed here are 11 T cell receptor beta chains from one sample, sequenced in a study of sequential checkpoint blockade in melanoma. Treatment defined: randomized to nivolumab then ipilimumab (arm A) or the reverse (arm B). The assay was immunoSEQ multiplex PCR, and TCRdb's table has in-frame clones only and misses some. The sample yields about 10,000 clones, roughly 20% seen once. The specimen comprised tumor tissue (inferred from file names), sampled from a patient given nivolumab and ipilimumab in sequence. The origin of the receptors is a human donor with melanoma.

This clone is judged medium-sized (0.01 to 0.1%). The rearrangement joins TRBV14 to TRBJ2-2; D call uncertain. V lost 5 bases, J lost 4 bases, and 8 bases lay in between. CDR1 SGHDN and CDR2 FVKESK come from the germline V gene. The CDR3 runs to 13 residues. CDR3 residues: CASSLHLTGELFF. Written as DNA, the CDR3 is TGTGCCAGCAGCTTACACCTCACCGGGGAGCTGTTTTTT.

The chain carries TRBV18 and TRBJ1-5; D unclear. The germline V and J ends were trimmed by 4 bases and 0 bases, with 13 bases remaining between them. The V gene's germline CDR1 is KGHSH and CDR2 LQKENI. This CDR3 spans 16 amino acids. CDR3 sequence: CASSQAVPSSNQPQHF. DNA of the CDR3: TGTGCCAGCTCACAGGCGGTTCCCTCTAGCAATCAGCCCCAGCATTTT.

The chain is built from TRBV19 and TRBJ2-1, with 8 bases fitting TRBD2. The germline gives CDR1 LNHDA, CDR2 SQIVND (reference sequence). This CDR3 region has 13 residues. V shed 5 bases, J shed 8 bases, and the junction held 5 bases outside the gene matches. CDR3 amino acids: CASSRTSLYEQFF. Here the CDR3 DNA reads TGTGCCAGTAGTCGGACTAGCCTCTATGAGCAGTTCTTC. Full variable domain (outside the CDR3, taken from reference TRBV19 and TRBJ2-1): DGGITQSPKYLFRKEGQNVTLSCEQNLNHDAMYWYRQDPGQGLRLIYYSQIVNDFQKGDIAEGYSVSREKKESFPLTVTSAQKNPTAFYLCASSRTSLYEQFFGPGTRLTVL.

This clone appeared a few times. This chain uses TRBV6-8 with TRBJ1-2; D call uncertain. Germline CDR1 MNHGY, CDR2 SAAAGT. The CDR3 runs 15 residues. V lost 2 bases and J 1 base, leaving 11 bases between the germline ends. CDR3 sequence: CASSYRNLLNYGYTF. The CDR3, as DNA: TGTGCCAGCAGTTACAGGAATCTTCTTAACTATGGCTACACCTTC.

This clone counts as medium-sized. V gene TRBV6-8 combines with J gene TRBJ1-1; TRBD1 agrees at 8 bases. J was trimmed by 1 base and V by 5 bases; bases with no gene match: 3. Germline V gene lookup returns CDR1 MNHGY and CDR2 SAAAGT. The length of the CDR3 is 14 residues. The CDR3 spells CASSNQGANTEAFF. CDR3 bases: TGTGCCAGCAGTAACCAGGGGGCGAACACTGAAGCTTTCTTT.

This chain connects TRBV18 to TRBJ2-1, with D tentatively TRBD1 (7 bases). CDR3 length equals 16 residues. V lost 4 bases to trimming and J lost 2 bases, with 15 bases between them. The V gene's germline CDR1 is KGHSH and CDR2 LQKENI. The CDR3 region has the DNA TGTGCCAGCTCACTAGGGGGCGGGGAGACCTACAATGAGCAGTTCTTC. It yields the protein CASSLGGGETYNEQFF.

This clone is medium-sized (0.01 to 0.1%) in the sample. The chain employs TRBV6-8 and TRBJ2-4, with TRBD1 matching over 8 bases. V shed 6 bases and J 11 bases; nucleotides not matched to a gene: 6. The CDR3 loop spans 12 amino acids. Germline CDR1 and CDR2: MNHGY and SAAAGT. The CDR3: CASSTGGRFQYF. In nucleotides, the CDR3 is TGTGCCAGCAGCACAGGGGGAAGGTTTCAGTACTTC.

CDR3 sequence: CASSIELGNTIYF. The CDR3, as DNA: TGTGCCAGTAGTATAGAACTTGGAAACACCATATATTTT. The chain has TRBV19 and TRBJ1-3; D is uncertain. In germline, CDR1 is LNHDA, CDR2 SQIVND (reference sequence). V lost 0 bases to trimming and J lost 3 bases, with 3 bases between them. CDR3 length equals 13 residues.

The chain is built from TRBV28 and TRBJ2-7; D perhaps matches TRBD1 (6 bases). Germline values: CDR1 MDHEN, CDR2 SYDVKM. V lost 1 base, J lost 5 bases, and 15 bases lay in between. There are 15 residues in the CDR3. In DNA form, the CDR3 reads TGTGCCAGCAGTTTATACAGGGTTAGGTATGACGAGCAGTACTTC. Translated, it gives CASSLYRVRYDEQYF. The full variable domain, in which reference TRBV28 and TRBJ2-7 provide the parts outside the CDR3, is DVKVTQSSRYLVKRTGEKVFLECVQDMDHENMFWYRQDPGLGLRLIYFSYDVKMKEKGDIPEGYSVSREKKERFSLILESASTNQTSMYLCASSLYRVRYDEQYFGPGTRLTVT.

The table lists this clone with many counts. The chain links TRBV4-1 to TRBJ2-2; perhaps TRBD1 as D (6 bases). The CDR3 covers 17 residues. Germline V CDR1 and CDR2: MGHRA, YSYEKL. V lost 4 bases and J 0 bases, leaving 15 bases between the germline ends. The CDR3 sequence is CASSPPLGTPNTGELFF. CDR3 nucleotide sequence: TGCGCCAGCAGCCCACCTTTAGGGACACCGAACACCGGGGAGCTGTTTTTT.

This clone has more than one count but fewer than ten. The chain is built from TRBV9 and TRBJ2-7; D not certain. The CDR3 consists of 13 residues. Germline loops: CDR1 SGDLS, CDR2 YYNGEE. Trimming removed 4 bases at V and 3 bases at J, with 11 bases between. CDR3 protein: CASSPYSDYEQYF. In DNA, the CDR3 is TGTGCCAGCAGCCCTTACTCGGACTACGAGCAGTACTTC.